This T cell receptor beta chain was sequenced during a study of technical replicates of blood from a handful of donors. The V gene's germline CDR1 is MGHRA and CDR2 YSYEKL. Trimming took off 8 bases at V and 3 bases at J, with 17 bases between the two ends. The CDR3 is 14 residues long. Sequencing was performed with immunoSEQ multiplex PCR; in TCRdb, only in-frame clones are kept and a portion is missing. The table has more than 75,000 clones, 93% seen once. Sequenced sample: T cells isolated from PBMCs. This sequence originates from a human donor in good health. The V and J genes are TRBV4-1 and TRBJ2-7; D may be TRBD2 (5 bases). CDR3 residues: CASSPTGKGYEQYF. The CDR3 DNA reads as TGCGCCAGCTCACCGACCGGGAAGGGCTACGAGCAGTACTTC.